This T cell receptor (beta chain) came from a study of CD8+ T cells in alopecia areata listed by TCRdb under 2018. A note on the overall study: The treated patients took part in an open-label pilot trial in which moderate-to-severe alopecia areata was treated with oral tofacitinib at 5 to 10 mg twice daily. immunoSEQ multiplex PCR using 35 Vbeta forward primers and 13 Jbeta reverse primers was used to amplify TCRbeta CDR3 regions. Patients stayed on tofacitinib for 6 to 18 months and then had 6 months of follow-up off drug so that delayed response and recurrence could be assessed. Scalp tissue and sorted CD4+ and CD8+ peripheral blood T cells from patchy and totalis/universalis alopecia areata patients and from healthy controls were covered by human TCRbeta sequencing. For the treated patients, the SALT score, which quantifies what percentage of scalp surface area is affected, served as the measure of disease severity. The RNA source kit depended on sample type: the PAXgene miRNA kit for fixed scalp, the miRNeasy kit for PBMCs, and the RNeasy kit for mouse skin. Scalp clonality was compared across normal scalp (n=4), patchy alopecia areata scalp (n=8), and alopecia totalis/universalis scalp (n=8). High-throughput TCRbeta sequencing was used to examine T cell clonal expansion in alopecia areata in both the C3H/HeJ mouse model and human patients. Patients on tofacitinib were biopsied at baseline and after 4 and 24 weeks of treatment, and several of the patients also had a later scalp biopsy.

Study-level results and caveats: Tofacitinib significantly lowered scalp clonality and the number of expanded CD8+ clones among the top 100 scalp clones. Compared with normal scalp, lesional scalp, particularly in alopecia totalis/universalis, had higher clonality and more expanded CD8+ clones, which suggests antigenic drive. Compared with mice, TCR sequences shared between patients were less clear, possibly partly because of HLA diversity across the patient population. The treated cohort was small, with a single nonresponder, so links between baseline CD8+ expansion and response need larger studies. Many expanded lesional clones persisted in scalp and blood during tofacitinib treatment, which may partly explain relapse after stopping treatment. Scalp TCR repertoire analysis is complicated because resident alphabeta T cells in normal human skin are also sequenced, whereas mouse skin is dominated by gammadelta T cells.

Comment on this clone: The antigen this receptor binds is unknown. Within one base of it there is no much larger clone, and no base qualities were kept.

The time point label, read with the paper, signifies: roughly 27 days on oral tofacitinib. In light of the paper, this sample's treatment or condition label describes: oral pan-JAK inhibitor, 5-10 mg twice daily. Lesional scalp punch biopsies and peripheral blood were collected from alopecia areata patients. PBMCs were isolated by density centrifugation and stained for CD3, CD4 and CD8, and CD4+ and CD8+ T cells were sorted on a FACSAria. The library was made by the immunoSEQ multiplex PCR assay. For TCR sequencing, RNA was extracted from every sample and reverse transcribed into cDNA to serve as template. SuperScript III was used for first-strand cDNA synthesis, primed with a 2:1 mix of oligo-dT and random hexamers. Amplification bias was assessed with a synthetic immune receptor repertoire, and residual bias was removed computationally. The authors' analysis ran thus. Raw reads were preprocessed to remove errors, and CDR3 was defined according to IMGT conventions as the region from the conserved cysteine to phenylalanine. To get clonality, Shannon entropy was normalized by log2 of the number of productive unique TCRs and the result was subtracted from 1. Whether scalp clones were CD4 or CD8 was inferred by matching scalp TCRbeta sequences against CD4 and CD8 repertoires sorted from blood. The source is immuneACCESS, and TCRdb retained only in-frame sequences with V and J called. Part of the clones is not carried over; for the studies checked, unresolved V genes explain less than half of this, and the remainder is unexplained. V and J calls and clone size follow that table, whereas D and trimming were derived from the DNA. In this sample the table shows more than 110,000 clones, roughly 50% of which occur a single time. Less than 20% of the sample is taken by the ten largest.

The CDR3, from cysteine to phenylalanine, totals 15 residues. The only DNA kept is the CDR3, 45 bases in frame from the first base. In the germline V gene (reference sequence), CDR1 corresponds to SEHNR and CDR2 to FQNEAQ. Relative to germline, V is missing 5 bases and J is missing 3 bases, with 4 bases of the junction outside any gene match. The chain uses TRBV7-9 and TRBJ2-2; 9 middle bases align to TRBD1. This clonotype originated in a human donor with alopecia areata. This sample comprised CD8+ T cells sorted from blood, obtained at week 4, from a patient treated with tofacitinib. CDR3 loop: CASSRQGVDTGELFF. The DNA sequence is given as TGTGCCAGCAGCCGACAGGGGGTTGACACCGGGGAGCTGTTTTTT.